This TCR beta chain was observed in a study of blood T cell repertoires in COVID-19. Study at large: There were acute and convalescent COVID-19 samples, and they came from the United States, Italy and Spain. PBMCs, B-cell-depleted T cells, or T cells provided the cDNA or gDNA that made up the material.

The germline V and J ends were trimmed by 7 bases and 0 bases, with 10 bases remaining between them. Germline V lookup: CDR1 SNHLY, CDR2 FYNNEI. The CDR3 has 14 residues. Original analysis: How many nucleated cells were present was estimated from reference gene primer amplification. TCRdb's copy holds only in-frame clones and misses some; the assay was immunoSEQ multiplex PCR. The DNA was the basis for D and trimming; V, J and clone size are from that table. Counted here are 85,000 to 120,000 clones, 71% occurring once; the ten biggest clones make up more than 0.8%. What was sequenced was peripheral blood. The receptor was isolated from a human donor with acute or convalescent COVID-19. The donor label of this sample is uncertain. This chain uses TRBV2 with TRBJ1-3, with D unresolved. DNA of the CDR3: TGTGCCAGCACAGGCGAGTTCTCTGGAAACACCATATATTTT. Its protein product is CASTGEFSGNTIYF.